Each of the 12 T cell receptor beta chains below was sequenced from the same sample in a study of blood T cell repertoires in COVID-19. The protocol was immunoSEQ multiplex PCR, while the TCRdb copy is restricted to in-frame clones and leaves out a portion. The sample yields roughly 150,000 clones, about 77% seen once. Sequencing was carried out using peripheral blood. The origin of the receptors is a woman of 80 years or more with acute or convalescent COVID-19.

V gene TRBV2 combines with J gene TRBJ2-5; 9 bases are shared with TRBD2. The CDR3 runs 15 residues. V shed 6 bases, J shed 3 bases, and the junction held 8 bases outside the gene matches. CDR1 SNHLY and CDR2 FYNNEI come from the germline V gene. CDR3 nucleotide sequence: TGTGCCAGCAGGACTAGCGGAACTCCGGAAGAGACCCAGTACTTC. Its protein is CASRTSGTPEETQYF.

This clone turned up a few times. CDR3 region: CATGLAGYNEQFF. The CDR3 DNA sequence: TGTGCCACCGGACTAGCGGGCTACAATGAGCAGTTCTTC. This rearrangement joins TRBV3-1 (or the pseudogene TRBV3-2) to TRBJ2-1; 11 bases agree with TRBD2. In germline, CDR1 is LGHDT, CDR2 YNNKEL (reference sequence). After removal of 10 bases from V and 3 bases from J, the junction contained 2 bases not matched to a gene. The CDR3 has 13 residues.

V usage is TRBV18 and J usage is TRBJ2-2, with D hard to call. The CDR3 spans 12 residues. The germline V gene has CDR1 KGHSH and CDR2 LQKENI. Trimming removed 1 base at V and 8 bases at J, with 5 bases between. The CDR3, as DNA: TGTGCCAGCTCACCACGCCGGGGGGAGCTGTTTTTT. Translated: CASSPRRGELFF.

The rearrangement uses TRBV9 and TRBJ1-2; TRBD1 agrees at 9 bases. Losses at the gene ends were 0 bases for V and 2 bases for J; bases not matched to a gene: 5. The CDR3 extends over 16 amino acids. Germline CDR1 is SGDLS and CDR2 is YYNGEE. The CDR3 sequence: CASSVDLGQGNYGYTF. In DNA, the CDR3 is TGTGCCAGCAGCGTAGATTTGGGACAGGGCAACTATGGCTACACCTTC. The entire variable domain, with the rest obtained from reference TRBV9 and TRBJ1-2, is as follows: DSGVTQTPKHLITATGQRVTLRCSPRSGDLSVYWYQQSLDQGLQFLIQYYNGEERAKGNILERFSAQQFPDLHSELNLSSLELGDSALYFCASSVDLGQGNYGYTFGSGTRLTVV.

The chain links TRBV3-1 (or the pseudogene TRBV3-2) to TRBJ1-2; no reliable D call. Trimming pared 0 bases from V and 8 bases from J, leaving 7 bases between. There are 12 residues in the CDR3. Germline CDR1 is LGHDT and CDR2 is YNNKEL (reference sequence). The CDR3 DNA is TGTGCCAGCAGCCAAGAGGCGGTAGGCTACACCTTC. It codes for CASSQEAVGYTF.

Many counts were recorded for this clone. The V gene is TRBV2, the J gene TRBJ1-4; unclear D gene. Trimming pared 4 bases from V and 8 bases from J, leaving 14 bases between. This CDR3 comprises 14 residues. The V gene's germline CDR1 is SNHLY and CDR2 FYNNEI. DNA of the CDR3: TGTGCCAGCAGTGGGGAAGGGAGGAGGGAAAAACTGTTTTTT. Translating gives CASSGEGRREKLFF.

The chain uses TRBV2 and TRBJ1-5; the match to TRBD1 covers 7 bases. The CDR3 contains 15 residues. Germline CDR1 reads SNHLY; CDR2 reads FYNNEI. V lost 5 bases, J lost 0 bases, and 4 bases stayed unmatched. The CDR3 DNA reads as TGTGCCAGCAGTAAACAGGGGTTTAGCAATCAGCCCCAGCATTTT. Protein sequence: CASSKQGFSNQPQHF.

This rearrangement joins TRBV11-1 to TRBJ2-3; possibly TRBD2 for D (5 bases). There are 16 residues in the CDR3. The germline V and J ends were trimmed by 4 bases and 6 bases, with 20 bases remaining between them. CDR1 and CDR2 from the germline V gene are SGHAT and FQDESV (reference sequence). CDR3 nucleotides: TGTGCCAGCAGCTCACAAGACGGGGTCCGGTTTGATACGCAGTATTTT. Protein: CASSSQDGVRFDTQYF.

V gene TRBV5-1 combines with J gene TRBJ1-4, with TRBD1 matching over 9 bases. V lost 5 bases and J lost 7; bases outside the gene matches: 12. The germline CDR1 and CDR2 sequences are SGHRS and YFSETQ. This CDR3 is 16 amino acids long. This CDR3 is CASSFRHGTGREKLFF. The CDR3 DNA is TGCGCCAGCAGTTTCCGTCACGGGACAGGGCGTGAAAAACTGTTTTTT.

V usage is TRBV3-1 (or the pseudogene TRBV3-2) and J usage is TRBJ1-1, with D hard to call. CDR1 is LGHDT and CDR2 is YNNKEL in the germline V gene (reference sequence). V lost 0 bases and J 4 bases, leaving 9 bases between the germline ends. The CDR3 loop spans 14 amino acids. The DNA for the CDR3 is TGTGCCAGCAGCCAAGATCGGAGGGTCACTGAAGCTTTCTTT. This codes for CASSQDRRVTEAFF.

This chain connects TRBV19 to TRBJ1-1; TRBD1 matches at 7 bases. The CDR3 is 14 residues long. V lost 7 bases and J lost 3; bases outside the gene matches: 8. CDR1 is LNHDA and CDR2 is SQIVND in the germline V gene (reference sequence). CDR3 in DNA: TGTGCCAGTATAAAGGACAGGTGGCACACTGAAGCTTTCTTT. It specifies CASIKDRWHTEAFF.

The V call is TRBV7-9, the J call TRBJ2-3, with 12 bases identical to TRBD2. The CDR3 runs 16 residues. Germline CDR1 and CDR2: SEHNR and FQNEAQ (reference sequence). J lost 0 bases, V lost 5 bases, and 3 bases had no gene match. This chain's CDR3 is CASSTGTSGSTDTQYF. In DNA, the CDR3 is TGTGCCAGCAGCACCGGGACTAGCGGGAGCACAGATACGCAGTATTTT.